Listed below are T cell receptor beta chains from one sample, sequenced in a study of a mutant IDH1 vaccine in newly diagnosed glioma. Measured with immunoSEQ multiplex PCR; TCRdb has only the in-frame clones, and not every one. The table lists 70,000 to 95,000 clones, approximately 85% of them singletons. The antigens these receptors bind are not known. Source: PBMCs, taken from a glioma patient whose treatment included an IDH1 peptide vaccine. The receptor set was obtained from a woman aged 45 to 65 with glioma. Both conserved end residues are part of each CDR3. D genes are given only for firm matches. Clone size appears in some rows only: once, few, many, or a class for an expanded clone.

v_gene	d_gene	j_gene	abundance	CDR3nt	CDR3aa
TRBV29-1	TRBD1	TRBJ1-2	NA	TGCAGCGTTGTGGGACAGGGGGCTTGGGGCTACACCTTC	CSVVGQGAWGYTF
TRBV29-1	NA	TRBJ1-1	NA	TGCAGCGTTCACCCCGGCCCCCGGGGCACTGAAGCTTTCTTT	CSVHPGPRGTEAFF
TRBV27	TRBD2	TRBJ2-5	NA	TGTGCCAGCAGGCTACTAGCGTTTCAAGAGACCCAGTACTTC	CASRLLAFQETQYF
TRBV5-1	NA	TRBJ2-3	NA	TGCGCCAGCAGCTTATTTACCACAGATACGCAGTATTTT	CASSLFTTDTQYF
TRBV19	NA	TRBJ1-5	NA	TGTGCCAGTAGTGGCGACAGGTCCTTTAGCAATCAGCCCCAGCATTTT	CASSGDRSFSNQPQHF
TRBV7-9	NA	TRBJ2-1	NA	TGTGCCAGCAGTTCTTTCGGACGGAGGCACTACAATGAGCAGTTCTTC	CASSSFGRRHYNEQFF
TRBV7-8	NA	TRBJ2-5	NA	TGTGCCAGCGGTCATCAAGAGACCCAGTACTTC	CASGHQETQYF
TRBV7-6	TRBD1	TRBJ2-3	NA	TGTGCCAGCAGCTCACAGGGGGCTGGGACAGATACGCAGTATTTT	CASSSQGAGTDTQYF
TRBV18	NA	TRBJ2-3	NA	TGTGCCAGCTCACCACCTACCGGGGATACGCAGTATTTT	CASSPPTGDTQYF
TRBV5-1	NA	TRBJ2-1	NA	TGCGCCAGCAGCTTGGGAGAGAACACCTACAATGAGCAGTTCTTC	CASSLGENTYNEQFF
TRBV7-3	TRBD1	TRBJ2-1	NA	TGTGCCAGCAGCTTCGGACAGGGGGGGTACAATGAGCAGTTCTTC	CASSFGQGGYNEQFF
TRBV18	NA	TRBJ2-1	NA	TGTGCCAGCTCACCCCGAGGAGTTGGCAGGGTTGTGAATGAGCAGTTCTTC	CASSPRGVGRVVNEQFF
TRBV5-1	TRBD2	TRBJ2-1	once	TGCGCCAGCAGCCCAGGACTAGCGGGAGGGGAGCAGTTCTTC	CASSPGLAGGEQFF
TRBV7-3	NA	TRBJ2-3	NA	TGTGCCAGCAGCGTAACCAGGTCGCCAGATACGCAGTATTTT	CASSVTRSPDTQYF
TRBV28	NA	TRBJ1-2	NA	TGTGCCAGCAGTTTTCGCGGCGGGGGGCCGGGAGACTATGGCTACACCTTC	CASSFRGGGPGDYGYTF
TRBV9	TRBD2	TRBJ2-2	few	TGTGCCAGCAGCGCCCAAGGACTAGCGGTCACCGGGGAGCTGTTTTTT	CASSAQGLAVTGELFF
TRBV18	TRBD2	TRBJ2-7	few	TGTGCCAGCTCACCAGGGGAGGGAGCAGGCTACGAGCAGTACTTC	CASSPGEGAGYEQYF
TRBV2	NA	TRBJ2-2	NA	TGTGCCAGCAGTGAACTGGGGCGCAACACCGGGGAGCTGTTTTTT	CASSELGRNTGELFF
TRBV9	TRBD1	TRBJ2-7	NA	TGTGCCAGCAGCCAGACAGGGTCTACGTACGAGCAGTACTTC	CASSQTGSTYEQYF
TRBV18	TRBD2	TRBJ2-7	NA	TGTGCCAGCTCGCCCCCCGGCGGGAGAGGCTACGAGCAGTACTTC	CASSPPGGRGYEQYF
TRBV5-4	TRBD2	TRBJ2-7	NA	TGTGCCAGCAGCTTGAAAACTAGCGGGGCCTACGAGCAGTACTTC	CASSLKTSGAYEQYF
TRBV7-8	TRBD2	TRBJ2-1	NA	TGTGCCAGCAGCCTGACTAGCGGGAAGCTAGTTGAGCAGTTCTTC	CASSLTSGKLVEQFF
TRBV30	TRBD1	TRBJ2-3	NA	TGTGCCGCCTTGACAGGGCCCCCCACAGGATCGCAGTATTTT	CAALTGPPTGSQYF
TRBV9	NA	TRBJ2-3	NA	TGTGCCAGCAGCGTTGGCGGGATCTACACAGATACGCAGTATTTT	CASSVGGIYTDTQYF
TRBV29-1	NA	TRBJ2-7	NA	TGCAGCGTTTTTGGGGCGTCCTCCTACGAGCAGTACTTC	CSVFGASSYEQYF
TRBV7-6	TRBD2	TRBJ2-1	once	TGTGCCAGCAGCTTAGGACTAGCGGGAGGGCCTGAGCAGTTCTTC	CASSLGLAGGPEQFF
TRBV6-6	TRBD2	TRBJ2-7	NA	TGTGCCAGCAGTTACGAGAGCGGGAGGTCCGCCTACGAGCAGTACTTC	CASSYESGRSAYEQYF
TRBV6-5	NA	TRBJ1-5	NA	TGTGCCAGCAGTTACTCTTTTAGTCAGCCCCAGCATTTT	CASSYSFSQPQHF
TRBV5-1	NA	TRBJ1-2	NA	TGCGCCAGCAGCTCGGAGGATGGCTACACCTTC	CASSSEDGYTF
TRBV14	NA	TRBJ2-5	NA	TGTGCCAGCAGCCCCCAATCCGTCCAAGAGACCCAGTACTTC	CASSPQSVQETQYF
TRBV4-1	NA	TRBJ2-5	NA	TGCGCCAGCAGCCAAGACTCCCTAGGGAGCCACCAAGAGACCCAGTACTTC	CASSQDSLGSHQETQYF
TRBV5-4	NA	TRBJ1-2	NA	TGTGCCAGCAGCTTGGACAGGGCGGGGAACTATGGCTACACCTTC	CASSLDRAGNYGYTF
TRBV27	NA	TRBJ1-1	once	TGTGCCAGCAAGAGGGGAGGGAGCACTGAAGCTTTCTTT	CASKRGGSTEAFF
TRBV5-6	NA	TRBJ2-4	NA	TGTGCCAGCAGCTTGGCCCTGGAGGGCGAAAACATTCAGTACTTC	CASSLALEGENIQYF
TRBV4-1	TRBD1	TRBJ1-2	NA	TGCGCCAGCAGCCACCCCGGGACAGGGGGCCTCTCGGGGGGCTACACCTTC	CASSHPGTGGLSGGYTF
TRBV5-4	NA	TRBJ2-2	NA	TGTGCCAGCAGCTTGGCCGGGGTTGGGGCCGGGGAGCTGTTTTTT	CASSLAGVGAGELFF